The present entry profiles one TCR beta chain with its context. Its antigen is as yet unknown. CDR1 and CDR2 (germline): SGHNT, YYREEE (reference sequence). The CDR3 spans 14 residues. This entry is derived from a study of OX40 agonist ivuxolimab in advanced cancers. Whole-study results and caveats: Expanded peripheral T-cell antigen specificity went undetermined.

Clones were sequenced by immunoSEQ multiplex PCR, and TCRdb holds only the in-frame ones, with some missing. The profile covers 50,000 to 65,000 clones, with roughly 80% appearing a single time and 4% to 5% taken by the ten largest. Source: CD4+ or CD8+ T cells sorted from blood, taken in a trial of the OX40 agonist ivuxolimab. The receptor was derived from an adult with an advanced solid tumor such as melanoma, head and neck, liver or kidney cancer. The V call is TRBV5-4, the J call TRBJ2-5, with D perhaps matching TRBD2 (5 bases). The tail of the sequence fits TRBJ2-7 better, so the J call may be wrong. The CDR3 bases are TGTGCCAGCAGTCAGAGTGGAGGATACTACGAGCAGTACTTC. It specifies CASSQSGGYYEQYF.